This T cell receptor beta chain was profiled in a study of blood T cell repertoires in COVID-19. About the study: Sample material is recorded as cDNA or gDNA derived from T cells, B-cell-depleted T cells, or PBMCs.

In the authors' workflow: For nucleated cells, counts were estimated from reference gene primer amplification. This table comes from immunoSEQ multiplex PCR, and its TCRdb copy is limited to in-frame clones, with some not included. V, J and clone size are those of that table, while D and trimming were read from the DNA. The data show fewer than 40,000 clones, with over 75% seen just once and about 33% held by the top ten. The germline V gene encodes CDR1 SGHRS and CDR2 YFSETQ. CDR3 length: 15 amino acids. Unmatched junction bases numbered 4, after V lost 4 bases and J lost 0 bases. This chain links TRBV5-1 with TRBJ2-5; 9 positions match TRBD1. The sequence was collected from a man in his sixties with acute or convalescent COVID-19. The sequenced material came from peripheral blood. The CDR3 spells CASSPGQGYQETQYF. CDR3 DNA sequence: TGCGCCAGCAGCCCTGGACAGGGGTACCAAGAGACCCAGTACTTC.